This TCR beta chain was observed in a study of cytomegalovirus exposure and HLA in healthy donors. The study ran its PCR with 60 Vbeta and 13 Jbeta primers. Measured with immunoSEQ multiplex PCR; TCRdb has only the in-frame clones, and not every one. The repertoire consists of roughly 160,000 clones, with roughly 80% occurring once and the leading ten covering 8.5%. With regard to this clone: The antigen remains unidentified.

Regarding the study as a whole: Altogether, some 170 TCR beta chains were recorded as cytomegalovirus-associated. In a later analysis, most CMV-associated TCR beta chains appeared HLA-restricted.

V lost 5 bases and J lost 1; bases outside the gene matches: 0. CDR3 size: 15 residues. Per the germline V gene, CDR1 is MNHEY and CDR2 is SMNVEV (reference sequence). This TCR derives from a male donor in good health and CMV-seropositive. Source material: PBMCs. This chain links TRBV27 with TRBJ2-5; 14 bases are a match to TRBD2. Here the CDR3 DNA reads TGTGCCAGCAGTGGGACTAGCGGGGGCCAAGAGACCCAGTACTTC. It codes for CASSGTSGGQETQYF.